Below, 26 T cell receptor beta chains from the same sample are listed, as sequenced in a study of blood T cell repertoires in COVID-19. Sequencing was performed with immunoSEQ multiplex PCR; in TCRdb, only in-frame clones are kept and a portion is missing. The sample contains about 170,000 clones, around nine tenths of which appear only once. The sequenced sample consisted of peripheral blood. These receptors all stem from a man in his 70s with acute or convalescent COVID-19.

CDR3 residues: CASSPPGGMETQYF. The CDR3 DNA reads as TGTGCCAGCAGCCCCCCGGGAGGGATGGAGACCCAGTACTTC. J is TRBJ2-5 and V is TRBV19; TRBD2 matches at 8 bases. Trimming at V came to 9 bases and at J to 5 bases, leaving 11 bases not matched to a gene. Germline assignment: CDR1 LNHDA and CDR2 SQIVND (reference sequence). CDR3 length equals 14 residues. Combining the CDR3 with reference TRBV19 and TRBJ2-5 gives the whole variable domain DGGITQSPKYLFRKEGQNVTLSCEQNLNHDAMYWYRQDPGQGLRLIYYSQIVNDFQKGDIAEGYSVSREKKESFPLTVTSAQKNPTAFYLCASSPPGGMETQYFGPGTRLLVL.

The rearrangement joins TRBV5-8 to TRBJ1-1; D not resolved. Germline assignment: CDR1 SGHTS and CDR2 YDEGEE. CDR3 size: 14 residues. V was shortened by 7 bases and J by 3 bases, with 16 bases between the two germline ends. The CDR3, as DNA: TGTGCCAGCGTTCCGAGCGGATCCCACACTGAAGCTTTCTTT. Translating it yields CASVPSGSHTEAFF.

The rearrangement uses TRBV3-1 (or the pseudogene TRBV3-2) and TRBJ2-2, with unresolved D. CDR1 and CDR2 (germline): LGHDT, YNNKEL (reference sequence). This CDR3 has 14 amino acids. The ends were cut back, 4 bases at V and 1 base at J, with 7 bases in the middle. The CDR3 DNA is TGTGCCAGCAGCCCAACAGTGAACACCGGGGAGCTGTTTTTT. Its translation: CASSPTVNTGELFF.

The chain links TRBV4-1 to TRBJ2-6; D is perhaps TRBD1 (6 bases). V shed 5 bases and J shed 0 bases, with 17 bases lying between them. This CDR3 spans 18 amino acids. The germline V gene encodes CDR1 MGHRA and CDR2 YSYEKL. CDR3 bases: TGCGCCAGCAGCTTCCGACAGGCTTTTAACTCTGGGGCCAACGTCCTGACTTTC. Its translation is CASSFRQAFNSGANVLTF.

As to this clone: The CDR3 ends on some other residue instead of the conserved phenylalanine or tryptophan, so this is likely a read error. The DNA is left out, because the CDR3 cannot be placed on it with certainty; the CDR3 is given as TCRdb lists it. This chain uses TRBV21-1 with TRBJ2-2; the DNA was not used to check the table's D call, TRBD2. TRBV21-1 counts as a pseudogene. The CDR3 is 13 amino acids in total, end residues counted. The CDR3 is CASSKGGRAQGHD.

This sequence joins TRBV28 and TRBJ1-4; D uncertain. Germline assignment: CDR1 MDHEN and CDR2 SYDVKM. The CDR3 contains 13 residues. V lost 11 bases and J lost 6, with 16 bases in between. CDR3 sequence: CACRVGQYEKLFF. CDR3 nucleotides: TGTGCCTGTCGGGTGGGTCAGTATGAAAAACTGTTTTTT.

V usage is TRBV5-1 and J usage is TRBJ1-1, with D unclear. Between the trimmed V and J ends, which lost 6 bases and 1 base, there was a span of 10 bases. CDR3 length: 13 residues. The V gene's germline CDR1 is SGHRS and CDR2 YFSETQ. CDR3 sequence: CASNQDWNTEAFF. The CDR3 coding sequence is TGCGCCAGCAACCAAGACTGGAACACTGAAGCTTTCTTT.

V and J are TRBV7-9 and TRBJ1-4; 9 bases are a match to TRBD1. The germline gives CDR1 SEHNR, CDR2 FQNEAQ (reference sequence). This CDR3 spans 15 amino acids. The V gene end was trimmed by 1 base and the J gene end by 8 bases; junction bases not matched to a gene: 5. The CDR3 loop is CASSLGGTGLEKLFF. The CDR3 DNA is TGTGCCAGCAGCTTAGGGGGGACAGGGCTCGAAAAACTGTTTTTT. The complete variable domain, with remaining parts taken from reference TRBV7-9 and TRBJ1-4, reads DTGVSQNPRHKITKRGQNVTFRCDPISEHNRLYWYRQTLGQGPEFLTYFQNEAQLEKSRLLSDRFSAERPKGSFSTLEIQRTEQGDSAMYLCASSLGGTGLEKLFFGSGTQLSVL.

This clone was seen more than once but under ten times. This sequence joins TRBV27 and TRBJ1-5; D is undetermined. V dropped 3 bases and J dropped 2 bases, with 5 bases sitting between them. Germline V lookup: CDR1 MNHEY, CDR2 SMNVEV (reference sequence). This CDR3 is built from 13 residues. Here the CDR3 DNA reads TGTGCCAGCAGTTTCGTCGGCAATCAGCCCCAGCATTTT. Residues: CASSFVGNQPQHF.

The chain carries TRBV29-1 and TRBJ2-7; TRBD2 agrees at 7 bases. Unmatched junction bases numbered 12, after V lost 4 bases and J lost 0 bases. The CDR3 has 16 amino acids. The germline V gene has CDR1 SQVTM and CDR2 ANQGSEA. The CDR3 spells CSVGGGLRYSSYEQYF. CDR3 coding DNA: TGCAGCGTTGGCGGGGGTTTGCGCTACAGCTCCTACGAGCAGTACTTC.

CDR3 nucleotide sequence: TGTGCCAGCAGCCCGGTAGCTGGTACGCAGTATTTT. Translation gives CASSPVAGTQYF. The rearrangement links TRBV5-4 to TRBJ2-3; D is uncertain. CDR1 SGHNT and CDR2 YYREEE come from the germline V gene (reference sequence). Deletions cut 4 bases from V and 8 bases from J, with 11 bases between. The CDR3 consists of 12 residues.

The rearrangement uses TRBV27 and TRBJ2-7; no clear D gene. The CDR3 has 15 residues. Germline values: CDR1 MNHEY, CDR2 SMNVEV (reference sequence). The V end lost 0 bases, the J end lost 7 bases, and 16 bases lay between the germline ends. CDR3 in DNA: TGTGCCAGCAGTTTATCACCGGATGCGGTCTTAGAGCAGTACTTC. Translation: CASSLSPDAVLEQYF.

The CDR3: CASSLQGSTDTQYF. CDR3 DNA sequence: TGTGCCAGCAGCTTGCAGGGAAGCACAGATACGCAGTATTTT. The gene calls are TRBV5-6 and TRBJ2-3; D may be TRBD1 (5 bases). The V gene's germline CDR1 is SGHDT and CDR2 YYEEEE. Trimming removed 1 base at V and 0 bases at J, with 6 bases between. CDR3 length: 14 residues.

The V and J genes are TRBV27 and TRBJ2-3, with TRBD2 identical over 10 bases. The V segment lost 5 bases and the J segment 4 bases; nucleotides outside the gene matches: 6. The CDR3 totals 15 residues. The germline V gene has CDR1 MNHEY and CDR2 SMNVEV (reference sequence). The CDR3 bases are TGTGCCAGCAGTCCCAGCGGGGGGGCCCCAGATACGCAGTATTTT. Amino acid sequence: CASSPSGGAPDTQYF.

The chain links TRBV9 to TRBJ1-5; possible D gene TRBD1, 5 bases. The V end lost 1 base, the J end lost 7 bases, and 12 bases lay between the germline ends. The CDR3 runs 14 residues. Germline lookup yields CDR1 SGDLS and CDR2 YYNGEE. CDR3 sequence: CASSVSGGGQPQHF. Here the CDR3 DNA reads TGTGCCAGCAGCGTATCGGGGGGTGGCCAGCCCCAGCATTTT. The full variable domain, its missing parts supplied by reference TRBV9 and TRBJ1-5, is DSGVTQTPKHLITATGQRVTLRCSPRSGDLSVYWYQQSLDQGLQFLIQYYNGEERAKGNILERFSAQQFPDLHSELNLSSLELGDSALYFCASSVSGGGQPQHFGDGTRLSIL.

The V and J genes are TRBV5-1 and TRBJ2-5; D is uncertain. Germline CDR1 is SGHRS and CDR2 is YFSETQ. V shed 0 bases and J shed 2 bases, with 8 bases lying between them. The CDR3 is 14 amino acids. CDR3 DNA sequence: TGCGCCAGCAGCTTGGCACAGAATCAAGAGACCCAGTACTTC. Translating it yields CASSLAQNQETQYF.

This rearrangement joins TRBV2 to TRBJ2-5; weak D call: TRBD1 (6 bases). This CDR3 is built from 14 residues. CDR1 and CDR2 from the germline V gene are SNHLY and FYNNEI. Trimming removed 4 bases from V and 5 bases from J, with 14 bases in between. In DNA, the CDR3 is TGTGCCAGCAGTGGCCCAGGGGAGATGGAGACCCAGTACTTC. Its translation is CASSGPGEMETQYF. The entire variable domain, with the rest obtained from reference TRBV2 and TRBJ2-5, is as follows: EPEVTQTPSHQVTQMGQEVILRCVPISNHLYFYWYRQILGQKVEFLVSFYNNEISEKSEIFDDQFSVERPDGSNFTLKIRSTKLEDSAMYFCASSGPGEMETQYFGPGTRLLVL.

J is TRBJ2-7 and V is TRBV19; D may be TRBD2 (6 bases). Germline V gives CDR1 LNHDA, CDR2 SQIVND (reference sequence). Trimming left V 4 bases short and J 11 bases short, with 21 bases between. The CDR3 contains 14 residues. DNA of the CDR3: TGTGCCAGTAGTAGGGCTAGCGAACCCGGGGCGAAGTACTTC. Its protein is CASSRASEPGAKYF.

This chain links TRBV5-1 with TRBJ1-2, with 8 nucleotides matching TRBD1. V gave up 2 bases and J gave up 7 bases; unmatched junction bases: 7. The CDR3 consists of 14 residues. Germline assignment: CDR1 SGHRS and CDR2 YFSETQ. The CDR3 nucleotides are TGCGCCAGCAGCTTTGGACAGGGCAATTCTGGCTACACCTTC. Translated, it gives CASSFGQGNSGYTF.

This clone occurred a few times. The V gene is TRBV7-3, the J gene TRBJ1-6; D is possibly TRBD1 (5 bases). Germline V gene lookup returns CDR1 SGHTA and CDR2 FQGTGA. The V end lost 3 bases, the J end lost 6 bases, and 9 bases lay between the germline ends. This CDR3 has 14 residues. The CDR3 reads CASSFGTSNSPLHF. CDR3 nucleotide sequence: TGTGCCAGCAGCTTTGGGACTTCTAATTCACCCCTCCACTTT. The whole variable domain, filled in from reference TRBV7-3 and TRBJ1-6, reads GAGVSQTPSNKVTEKGKYVELRCDPISGHTALYWYRQSLGQGPEFLIYFQGTGAADDSGLPNDRFFAVRPEGSVSTLKIQRTERGDSAVYLCASSFGTSNSPLHFGNGTRLTVT.

This chain links TRBV19 with TRBJ2-3; TRBD2 matches 14 bases. Unmatched junction bases numbered 11, after V lost 8 bases and J lost 4 bases. Germline values: CDR1 LNHDA, CDR2 SQIVND (reference sequence). There are 17 residues in the CDR3. The CDR3 loop reads CASSSPGLAGVSDTQYF. The CDR3, as DNA: TGTGCCAGTTCTAGTCCGGGACTAGCGGGGGTGTCAGATACGCAGTATTTT.

About this clone itself: Other DNA sequences of this sample code for an identical CDR3. The V and J genes are TRBV6-2 or TRBV6-3 and TRBJ1-1; D is uncertain. Trimming took 2 bases from V and 1 from J, leaving 5 bases between them. CDR3 length: 13 amino acids. CDR1 is MNHEY and CDR2 is SVGEGT in the germline V gene. In DNA, the CDR3 is TGTGCCAGCAGTTACCGGGGGAACACTGAAGCTTTCTTT. This gives the protein CASSYRGNTEAFF.

The V and J genes are TRBV27 and TRBJ1-1; the D gene is possibly TRBD1 (6 bases). Between the trimmed V and J ends, which lost 4 bases and 1 base, there was a span of 16 bases. The CDR3 runs to 16 residues. Looked up from germline, CDR1 is MNHEY and CDR2 is SMNVEV (reference sequence). Here the CDR3 reads CASSSLVRDTNTEAFF. Here the CDR3 DNA reads TGTGCCAGCAGTTCGCTCGTCCGGGACACGAACACTGAAGCTTTCTTT.

The chain links TRBV6-5 to TRBJ1-5; D is unresolved. The CDR3 runs 13 residues. Looked up from germline, CDR1 is MNHEY and CDR2 is SVGAGI. Trimming removed 6 bases at V and 3 bases at J, with 9 bases between. CDR3 loop: CASSRSHNQPQHF. The CDR3 bases are TGTGCCAGCAGCCGGTCCCACAATCAGCCCCAGCATTTT.

The rearrangement links TRBV9 to TRBJ2-5; 10 bases are shared with TRBD1. Germline V gene sequence: CDR1 SGDLS, CDR2 YYNGEE. This CDR3 comprises 15 residues. With 3 bases clipped from V and 5 bases from J, the junction kept 7 bases outside the gene matches. The CDR3 nucleotides read TGTGCCAGCAGCGGGACAGGGGGTCCCACGGAGACCCAGTACTTC. Residues: CASSGTGGPTETQYF.

This clone was detected once. The chain couples TRBV2 to TRBJ1-2, with a tentative D call TRBD1 (5 bases). The CDR3 covers 14 residues. V was shortened by 4 bases and J by 8 bases, with 17 bases between the two germline ends. The germline V gene encodes CDR1 SNHLY and CDR2 FYNNEI. DNA of the CDR3: TGTGCCAGCAGTGGATGGGAGGGGCGTTCCGGCTACACCTTC. Residues: CASSGWEGRSGYTF.